Listed below are T cell receptor beta chains from one sample, sequenced in a study of type 1 regulatory T cells. Their recognized antigens are unknown. TCRdb ran MiXCR on the reads and lists one entry per CDR3 protein. This table holds around 62,000 distinct CDR3 sequences, 63% found once. Sequencing was performed on cultured T cells, either the whole culture or a sorted T cell fraction (not recorded which). The receptor source for this set is a human donor in good health. Each CDR3 is given with its conserved first and last residue. The D gene is left open where the match is weak. Clone size, where shown, is once, few, many, or a class for clones that have expanded.

clone_size,j_call,v_call,d_call,cdr3_aa,cdr3_nt
NA,TRBJ2-7,TRBV20-1,TRBD2,CSANREGLIDEQYF,TGCAGTGCTAACCGGGAGGGCCTAATCGACGAGCAGTACTTC
NA,TRBJ2-7,TRBV6-2/TRBV6-3,TRBD2,CASRGTSWYEQYF,TGTGCCAGCAGGGGGACTAGCTGGTACGAGCAGTACTTC
few,TRBJ1-5,TRBV5-1,NA,CASSLSGQGNQPQHF,TGCGCCAGCAGCTTGTCCGGGCAAGGCAATCAGCCCCAGCATTTT
NA,TRBJ2-1,TRBV10-3,TRBD2,CAITKTSGRVDEQFF,TGTGCCATCACTAAGACTAGCGGGAGGGTCGATGAGCAGTTCTTC
medium-sized,TRBJ1-6,TRBV4-2,NA,CASSQDIGSLHF,TGTGCCAGCAGCCAAGATATAGGGTCCCTCCACTTT
NA,TRBJ2-1,TRBV25-1,TRBD1,CASTVDRVSRPQFF,TGTGCCAGCACCGTCGACAGGGTAAGCCGCCCGCAGTTCTTC
NA,TRBJ1-6,TRBV7-9,NA,CASSLLVVSPLHF,TGTGCCAGCAGCTTACTCGTGGTCTCACCCCTCCACTTT
NA,TRBJ2-1,TRBV11-2,TRBD2,CASSPIRTSGNNEQFF,TGTGCCAGCAGCCCAATCCGGACTAGCGGAAACAATGAGCAGTTCTTC
NA,TRBJ2-3,TRBV12-3/TRBV12-4,NA,CASSPLGQDTQYF,TGTGCCAGCAGTCCCCTGGGACAAGATACGCAGTATTTT
NA,TRBJ2-3,TRBV7-8,TRBD2,CASTLSSGRAGTDTQYF,TGTGCCAGCACCCTATCTAGCGGGAGGGCCGGCACAGATACGCAGTATTTT
few,TRBJ1-5,TRBV15,NA,CATSRDQQPQHF,TGTGCCACCAGCAGAGATCAGCAGCCCCAGCATTTT
NA,TRBJ1-1,TRBV2,NA,CASRAGAASGAFF,TGTGCCAGCAGGGCAGGGGCCGCTTCGGGGGCTTTCTTT
NA,TRBJ2-5,TRBV7-2,NA,CASTSGRGQETQYF,TGTGCCAGCACCTCGGGGCGGGGCCAAGAGACCCAGTACTTC
NA,TRBJ1-5,TRBV6-1,NA,CASSEAPNQPQHF,TGTGCCAGCAGTGAAGCCCCTAATCAGCCCCAGCATTTT
NA,TRBJ2-2,TRBV25-1,TRBD1,CASSLTGPTGELFF,TGTGCCAGCAGTTTGACAGGGCCCACCGGGGAGCTGTTTTTT
NA,TRBJ2-3,TRBV7-2,NA,CASSDLLRDLSTDTQYF,TGTGCCAGCAGCGATCTACTGCGGGACTTAAGCACAGATACGCAGTATTTT
NA,TRBJ2-5,TRBV11-3,TRBD2,CASSLDKWSGRAWETQYF,TGTGCCAGCAGCTTAGATAAGTGGAGCGGGAGGGCCTGGGAGACCCAGTACTTC
NA,TRBJ2-7,TRBV27,NA,CASSTRDLPYEQYF,TGTGCCAGCAGTACGCGGGACCTACCTTACGAGCAGTACTTC
NA,TRBJ2-1,TRBV7-8,NA,CASSSRGSYNEQFF,TGTGCCAGCAGCTCCCGAGGGTCCTACAATGAGCAGTTCTTC
NA,TRBJ2-3,TRBV7-3,NA,CASSMQGGDTQYF,TGTGCCAGCAGCATGCAGGGGGGCGATACGCAGTATTTT
NA,TRBJ2-3,TRBV12-3/TRBV12-4,NA,CASTPATQYF,TGTGCCAGCACCCCCGCTACGCAGTATTTT
medium-sized,TRBJ2-7,TRBV7-2,TRBD2,CASSFRTSSYEQYF,TGTGCCAGCAGCTTCCGGACTAGCTCCTACGAGCAGTACTTC
medium-sized,TRBJ2-1,TRBV19,TRBD1,CASTDVGTGTNEQFF,TGTGCCAGTACTGACGTCGGGACAGGGACCAATGAGCAGTTCTTC
NA,TRBJ1-1,TRBV20-1,NA,CSALRDGLNTEAFF,TGCAGTGCCCTCCGCGACGGGTTAAACACTGAAGCTTTCTTT
many,TRBJ2-1,TRBV5-1,NA,CASSLNRNEQFF,TGCGCCAGCAGCTTGAACAGGAATGAGCAGTTCTTC
once,TRBJ1-1,TRBV5-1,TRBD1,CASSGQQGATEAFF,TGCGCCAGCAGCGGACAACAGGGGGCAACTGAAGCTTTCTTT
few,TRBJ1-1,TRBV7-9,NA,CASRGQNTEAFF,TGTGCCAGCAGGGGACAGAACACTGAAGCTTTCTTT
NA,TRBJ1-1,TRBV5-1,NA,CASSLDANTEAFF,TGCGCCAGCAGCTTGGATGCGAACACTGAAGCTTTCTTT
NA,TRBJ2-7,TRBV2,TRBD2,CSSRPGTSGYEQYF,TGTTCCAGCAGGCCCGGGACTAGCGGGTACGAGCAGTACTTC
NA,TRBJ2-1,TRBV6-4,TRBD2,CASSEDGGGGLYNEQFF,TGTGCCAGCAGTGAGGATGGCGGCGGGGGACTTTACAATGAGCAGTTCTTC
many,TRBJ1-6,TRBV6-5,NA,CASSYGRGGSPLHF,TGTGCCAGCAGTTACGGCAGGGGCGGTTCACCCCTCCACTTT
NA,TRBJ2-7,TRBV7-8,NA,CASSLLGREQYF,TGTGCCAGCAGCTTATTAGGGCGCGAGCAGTACTTC
few,TRBJ2-1,TRBV3-1,NA,CASSQDHEQFF,TGTGCCAGCAGCCAAGATCATGAGCAGTTCTTC
few,TRBJ2-5,TRBV7-9,NA,CASSSLSGGVGPLETQYF,TGTGCCAGCAGCTCCTTATCCGGTGGGGTGGGACCGTTGGAGACCCAGTACTTC
NA,TRBJ2-1,TRBV5-1,TRBD1,CASSLGQGAQNEQFF,TGCGCCAGCAGCTTGGGACAGGGGGCTCAGAATGAGCAGTTCTTC
once,TRBJ2-1,TRBV5-1,TRBD2,CASSPASGNEQFF,TGCGCCAGCAGCCCGGCTAGCGGCAATGAGCAGTTCTTC
NA,TRBJ2-1,TRBV20-1,TRBD2,CSALGLAGVLAGEQFF,TGCAGTGCCCTGGGACTAGCGGGAGTACTTGCAGGTGAGCAGTTCTTC
few,TRBJ2-3,TRBV12-3/TRBV12-4,NA,CASSLGGDTQYF,TGTGCCAGCAGTTTAGGGGGAGATACGCAGTATTTT
NA,TRBJ2-7,TRBV7-2,TRBD2,CASSPGTTDEQYF,TGTGCCAGCAGCCCGGGGACTACCGACGAGCAGTACTTC
NA,TRBJ1-1,TRBV6-2/TRBV6-3,TRBD1,CASSYEGTDRNTEAFF,TGTGCCAGCAGTTACGAGGGGACAGACCGGAACACTGAAGCTTTCTTT
NA,TRBJ2-2,TRBV27,NA,CASSFAEITGELFF,TGTGCCAGCAGTTTTGCGGAGATCACCGGGGAGCTGTTTTTT
NA,TRBJ2-1,TRBV3-1,TRBD2,CASSQQLAGVGNEQFF,TGTGCCAGCAGCCAACAACTAGCGGGAGTTGGCAATGAGCAGTTCTTC
NA,TRBJ2-2,TRBV9,NA,CASSVTGKVTGELFF,TGTGCCAGCAGCGTAACGGGGAAGGTCACCGGGGAGCTGTTTTTT
NA,TRBJ2-4,TRBV2,NA,CASSDGPLGAKNIQYF,TGTGCCAGCAGTGACGGCCCACTTGGGGCCAAAAACATTCAGTACTTC
NA,TRBJ2-1,TRBV4-1,NA,CASSQGPSKGLDEQFF,TGCGCCAGCAGCCAAGGTCCTTCGAAGGGTTTAGATGAGCAGTTCTTC
NA,TRBJ1-1,TRBV5-1,NA,CASSLAENTEAFF,TGCGCCAGCAGCTTGGCCGAGAACACTGAAGCTTTCTTT
NA,TRBJ2-7,TRBV20-1,TRBD2,CSVPKPGLVASEQYF,TGCAGTGTTCCAAAGCCGGGACTAGTTGCTTCCGAGCAGTACTTC
NA,TRBJ2-5,TRBV5-6,NA,CASSSGETQYF,TGTGCCAGCAGTTCGGGAGAGACCCAGTACTTC
NA,TRBJ2-7,TRBV5-5,TRBD2,CASSYGLAFSYEQYF,TGTGCCAGCAGTTATGGACTAGCGTTCTCCTACGAGCAGTACTTC
NA,TRBJ2-6,TRBV20-1,NA,CSARDAAGSGANVLTF,TGCAGTGCTAGAGATGCGGCGGGTTCTGGGGCCAACGTCCTGACTTTC
few,TRBJ2-3,TRBV7-2,NA,CASSPSGSPDTQYF,TGTGCCAGCAGCCCTTCAGGGTCCCCAGATACGCAGTATTTT